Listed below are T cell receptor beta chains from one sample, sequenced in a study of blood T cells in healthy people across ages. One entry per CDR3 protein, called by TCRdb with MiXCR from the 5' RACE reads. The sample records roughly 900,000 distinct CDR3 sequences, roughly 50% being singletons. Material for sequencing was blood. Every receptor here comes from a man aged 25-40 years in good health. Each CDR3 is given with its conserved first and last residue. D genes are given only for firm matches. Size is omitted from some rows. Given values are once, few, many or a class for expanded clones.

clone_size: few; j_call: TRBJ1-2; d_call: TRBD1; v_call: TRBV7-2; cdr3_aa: CASRGGQGYGYTF; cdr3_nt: TGTGCCAGCAGGGGCGGACAGGGGTATGGCTACACCTTC
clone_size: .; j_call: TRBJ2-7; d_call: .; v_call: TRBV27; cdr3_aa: CASSLIGPISYEQYF; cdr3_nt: TGTGCCAGCAGTTTGATCGGTCCAATCTCCTACGAGCAGTACTTC
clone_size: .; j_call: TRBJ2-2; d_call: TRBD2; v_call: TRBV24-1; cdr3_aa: CATSDDVSGGSNTGELFF; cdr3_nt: TGTGCCACCAGTGATGATGTTAGCGGGGGCTCGAACACCGGGGAGCTGTTTTTT
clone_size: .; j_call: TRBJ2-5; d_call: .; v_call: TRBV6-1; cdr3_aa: CASSENGVVYF; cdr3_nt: TGTGCCAGCAGTGAAAACGGGGTTGTGTACTTC
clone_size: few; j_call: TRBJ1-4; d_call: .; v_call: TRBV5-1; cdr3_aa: CASSLFAPDNEKLFF; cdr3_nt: TGCGCCAGCAGCTTGTTTGCGCCGGACAATGAAAAACTGTTTTTT
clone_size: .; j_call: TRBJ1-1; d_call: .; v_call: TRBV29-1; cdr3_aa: CSVVFGNTEAFF; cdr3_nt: TGCAGCGTTGTTTTCGGGAACACTGAAGCTTTCTTT
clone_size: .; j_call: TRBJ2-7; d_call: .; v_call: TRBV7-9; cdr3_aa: CASSLGQVYTPGEQYF; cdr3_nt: TGTGCCAGCAGCTTAGGGCAGGTCTATACGCCGGGTGAGCAGTACTTC
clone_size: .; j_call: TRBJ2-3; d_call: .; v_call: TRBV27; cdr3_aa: CASSLAGRGDPDTQYF; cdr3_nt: TGTGCCAGCAGTTTAGCGGGCAGGGGAGACCCAGATACGCAGTATTTT
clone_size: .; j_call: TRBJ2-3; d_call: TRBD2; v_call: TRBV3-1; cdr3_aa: CASSQDETSGYITDTQYF; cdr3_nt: TGTGCCAGCAGCCAAGATGAGACTAGCGGGTACATAACAGATACGCAGTATTTT
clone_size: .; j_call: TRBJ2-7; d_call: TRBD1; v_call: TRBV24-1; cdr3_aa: CATSAVSGTGSYEQYF; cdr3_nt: TGTGCCACCAGTGCGGTATCCGGGACAGGGTCCTACGAGCAGTACTTC
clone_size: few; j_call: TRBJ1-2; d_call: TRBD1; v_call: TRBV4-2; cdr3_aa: CASSGRTGRLGIYGYTF; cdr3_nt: TGTGCCAGCAGCGGACGGACAGGGCGTCTAGGAATCTATGGCTACACCTTC
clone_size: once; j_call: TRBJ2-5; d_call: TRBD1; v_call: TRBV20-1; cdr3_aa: CSAMTGGAGEAQYF; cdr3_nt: TGCAGTGCCATGACAGGGGGCGCAGGAGAGGCCCAGTACTTC
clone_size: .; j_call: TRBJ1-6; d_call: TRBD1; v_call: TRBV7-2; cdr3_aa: CASSLTGGDNSPLHF; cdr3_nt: TGTGCCAGCAGCTTAACAGGGGGAGATAATTCACCCCTCCACTTT
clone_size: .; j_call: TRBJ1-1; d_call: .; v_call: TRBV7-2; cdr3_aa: CASSLESGLMNTEAFF; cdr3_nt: TGTGCCAGCAGCTTAGAATCGGGCCTTATGAACACTGAAGCTTTCTTT
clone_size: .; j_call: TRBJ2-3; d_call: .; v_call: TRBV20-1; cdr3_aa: CSVGRDFAPADTQYF; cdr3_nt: TGCAGTGTCGGACGGGACTTCGCACCTGCAGATACGCAGTATTTT
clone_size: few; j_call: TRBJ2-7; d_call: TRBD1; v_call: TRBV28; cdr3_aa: CASSSAPGQGFSYEQYF; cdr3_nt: TGTGCCAGCAGTTCCGCACCGGGACAGGGGTTTTCCTACGAGCAGTACTTC
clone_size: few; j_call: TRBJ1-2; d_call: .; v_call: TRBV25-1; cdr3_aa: CASSEYDFHYGYTF; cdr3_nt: TGTGCCAGCAGTGAATACGACTTTCACTATGGCTACACCTTC
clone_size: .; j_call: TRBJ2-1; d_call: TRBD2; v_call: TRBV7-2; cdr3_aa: CVSSARGASYNEQFF; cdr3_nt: TGTGTCAGCAGCGCGCGGGGGGCTAGCTACAATGAGCAGTTCTTC
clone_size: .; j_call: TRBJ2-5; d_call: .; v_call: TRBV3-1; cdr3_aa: CASQYGRVETQYF; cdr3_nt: TGTGCCAGCCAATATGGGCGGGTAGAGACCCAGTACTTC
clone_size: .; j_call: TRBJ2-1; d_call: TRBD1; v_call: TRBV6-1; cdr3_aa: CASREGTGRVSSYNEQFF; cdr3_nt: TGTGCCAGCAGGGAGGGGACAGGTCGGGTGAGCTCCTACAATGAGCAGTTCTTC
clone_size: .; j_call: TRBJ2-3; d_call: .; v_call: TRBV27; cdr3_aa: CTSSLESGTDTQYF; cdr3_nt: TGTACCAGCAGTTTGGAGTCTGGTACAGATACGCAGTATTTT
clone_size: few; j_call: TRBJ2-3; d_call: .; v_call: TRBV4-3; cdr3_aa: CASSQGGGTQYF; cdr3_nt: TGCGCCAGCAGCCAAGGTGGAGGTACGCAGTATTTT
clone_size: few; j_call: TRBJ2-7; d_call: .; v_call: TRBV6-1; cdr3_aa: CASSEFPGSYEQYF; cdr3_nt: TGTGCCAGCAGTGAATTTCCAGGCTCCTACGAGCAGTACTTC
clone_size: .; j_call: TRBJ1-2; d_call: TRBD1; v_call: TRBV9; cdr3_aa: CASSDSLQTGGSYYGYTF; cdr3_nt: TGTGCCAGCAGCGACTCCCTCCAGACAGGGGGTAGTTACTATGGCTACACCTTC
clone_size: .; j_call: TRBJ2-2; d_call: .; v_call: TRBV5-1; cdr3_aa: CASKAGTNTGELFF; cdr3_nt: TGCGCCAGCAAGGCAGGGACGAACACCGGGGAGCTGTTTTTT
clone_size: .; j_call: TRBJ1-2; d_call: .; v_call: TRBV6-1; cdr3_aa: CASSGSKQGLVHGYTF; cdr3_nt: TGTGCCAGCAGTGGATCTAAGCAGGGGTTGGTTCATGGCTACACCTTC
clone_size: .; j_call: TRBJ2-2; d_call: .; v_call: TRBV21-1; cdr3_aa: CASSKFYSAGELFF; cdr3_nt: TGTGCCAGCAGCAAATTCTACAGTGCCGGGGAGCTGTTTTTT
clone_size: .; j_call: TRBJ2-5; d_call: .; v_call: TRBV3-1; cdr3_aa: CASSQGLSQETQYF; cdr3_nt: TGTGCCAGCAGCCAGGGATTATCCCAAGAGACCCAGTACTTC
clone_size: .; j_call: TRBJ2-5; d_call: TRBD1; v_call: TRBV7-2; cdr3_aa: CASSLGPGTGETQYF; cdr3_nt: TGTGCCAGCAGCTTAGGGCCCGGGACAGGGGAGACCCAGTACTTC
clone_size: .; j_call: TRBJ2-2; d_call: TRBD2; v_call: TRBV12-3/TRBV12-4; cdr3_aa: CASSTGTSGTTNTGELFF; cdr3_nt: TGTGCCAGCAGTACTGGGACTAGCGGGACTACGAACACCGGGGAGCTGTTTTTT
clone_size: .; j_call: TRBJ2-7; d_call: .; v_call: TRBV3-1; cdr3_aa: CASSQARKNEQYF; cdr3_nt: TGTGCCAGCAGCCAAGCGCGGAAGAATGAGCAGTACTTC
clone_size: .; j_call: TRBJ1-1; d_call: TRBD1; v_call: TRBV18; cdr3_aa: CASSPGQASDTEAFF; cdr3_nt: TGTGCCAGCTCACCAGGACAGGCGAGTGACACTGAAGCTTTCTTT
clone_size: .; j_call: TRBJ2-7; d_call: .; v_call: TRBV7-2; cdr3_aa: CASSLLASEQYF; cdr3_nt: TGTGCCAGCAGCTTGCTCGCTTCCGAGCAGTACTTC
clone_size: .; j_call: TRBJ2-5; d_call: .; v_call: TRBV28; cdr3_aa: CASSDDIFGETQYF; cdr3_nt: TGTGCCAGCAGTGATGACATCTTTGGGGAGACCCAGTACTTC
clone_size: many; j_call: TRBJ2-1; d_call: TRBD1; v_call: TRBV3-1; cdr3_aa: CASSQARTGGYNEQFF; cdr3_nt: TGTGCCAGCAGCCAAGCCCGGACAGGGGGCTACAATGAGCAGTTCTTC
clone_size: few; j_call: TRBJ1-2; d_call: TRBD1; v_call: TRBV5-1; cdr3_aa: CASSLEAGGRPGYTF; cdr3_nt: TGCGCCAGCAGCTTGGAAGCAGGGGGGAGGCCTGGCTACACCTTC
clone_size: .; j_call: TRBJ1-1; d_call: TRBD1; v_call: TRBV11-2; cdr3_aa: CASSPQDRGTEAFF; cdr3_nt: TGTGCCAGCAGCCCCCAGGACAGGGGGACTGAAGCTTTCTTT
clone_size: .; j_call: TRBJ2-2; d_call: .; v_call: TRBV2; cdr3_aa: CASSAPGRKTGELFF; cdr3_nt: TGTGCCAGCAGCGCGCCGGGACGTAAAACCGGGGAGCTGTTTTTT
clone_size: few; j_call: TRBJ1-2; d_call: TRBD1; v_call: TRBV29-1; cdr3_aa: CSVPTGHSGYTF; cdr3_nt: TGCAGCGTTCCGACAGGGCACAGTGGCTACACCTTC
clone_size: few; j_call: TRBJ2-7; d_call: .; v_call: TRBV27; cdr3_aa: CASSLEGWTLEQYF; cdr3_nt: TGTGCCAGCAGTTTGGAAGGGTGGACCCTCGAGCAGTACTTC
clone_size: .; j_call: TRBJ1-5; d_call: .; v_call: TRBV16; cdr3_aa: CASTPRDINNQPQHF; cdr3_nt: TGTGCCAGCACTCCCCGGGACATCAACAATCAGCCCCAGCATTTT
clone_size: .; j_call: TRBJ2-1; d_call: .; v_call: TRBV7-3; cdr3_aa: CASSTKGGNEQFF; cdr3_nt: TGTGCCAGCAGCACAAAAGGGGGCAATGAGCAGTTCTTC
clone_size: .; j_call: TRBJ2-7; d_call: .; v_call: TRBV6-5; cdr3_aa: CASSSRAWDGQPEQYF; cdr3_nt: TGTGCCAGCAGTTCGCGGGCCTGGGATGGGCAACCCGAGCAGTACTTC
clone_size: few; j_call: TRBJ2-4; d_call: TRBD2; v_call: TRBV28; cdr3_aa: CASRSTSGGPKNIQYF; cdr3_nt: TGTGCCAGCAGGTCGACTAGCGGGGGACCTAAAAACATTCAGTACTTC
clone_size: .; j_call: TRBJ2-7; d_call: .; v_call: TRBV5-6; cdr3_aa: CASSRLAGKGYEQYF; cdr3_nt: TGTGCCAGCAGCCGTCTGGCCGGGAAGGGTTACGAGCAGTACTTC
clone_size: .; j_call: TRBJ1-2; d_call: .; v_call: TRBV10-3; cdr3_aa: CAISEFRSGYTF; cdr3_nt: TGTGCCATCAGTGAGTTTCGAAGCGGCTACACCTTC
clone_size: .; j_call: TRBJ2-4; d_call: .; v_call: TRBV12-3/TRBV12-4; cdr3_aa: CASSLGRGLNIQYF; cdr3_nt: TGTGCCAGCAGTCTCGGGCGGGGGCTAAACATTCAGTACTTC
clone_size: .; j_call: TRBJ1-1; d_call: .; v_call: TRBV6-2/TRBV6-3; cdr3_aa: CASKWSPRLLNTEAFF; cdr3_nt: TGTGCCAGCAAATGGAGCCCCAGACTCTTGAACACTGAAGCTTTCTTT
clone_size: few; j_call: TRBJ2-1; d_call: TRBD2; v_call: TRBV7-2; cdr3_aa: CASSLVAPGTSGGAAYNEQFF; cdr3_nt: TGTGCCAGCAGCTTAGTCGCTCCCGGGACTAGCGGGGGGGCGGCCTACAATGAGCAGTTCTTC
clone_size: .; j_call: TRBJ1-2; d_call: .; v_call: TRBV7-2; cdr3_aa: CASRSRDTPGYTF; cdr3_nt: TGTGCCAGCAGGAGCCGGGACACTCCTGGCTACACCTTC
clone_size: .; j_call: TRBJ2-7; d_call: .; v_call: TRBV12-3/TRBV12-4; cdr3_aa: CASSFTGRGDEQYF; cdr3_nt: TGTGCCAGCAGTTTTACAGGGAGAGGCGACGAGCAGTACTTC
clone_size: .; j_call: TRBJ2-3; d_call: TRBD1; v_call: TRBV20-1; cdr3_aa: CSAQDRAGRSQYF; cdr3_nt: TGCAGTGCTCAGGACAGGGCAGGTCGATCGCAGTATTTT
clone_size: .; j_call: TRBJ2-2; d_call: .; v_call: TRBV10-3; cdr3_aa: CAITERGATGELFF; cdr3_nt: TGTGCCATCACCGAGAGAGGGGCCACCGGGGAGCTGTTTTTT
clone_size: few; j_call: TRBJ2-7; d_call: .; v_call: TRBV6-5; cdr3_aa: CASSSYTSSYEQYF; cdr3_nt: TGTGCCAGCAGTTCCTACACGAGCTCCTACGAGCAGTACTTC
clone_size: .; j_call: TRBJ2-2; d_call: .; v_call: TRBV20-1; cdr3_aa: CSASPSSTGELFF; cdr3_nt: TGCAGTGCTAGCCCCTCGAGCACCGGGGAGCTGTTTTTT
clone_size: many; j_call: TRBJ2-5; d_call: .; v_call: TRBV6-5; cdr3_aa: CASSYGQFAETQYF; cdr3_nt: TGTGCCAGCAGTTACGGTCAGTTTGCGGAGACCCAGTACTTC
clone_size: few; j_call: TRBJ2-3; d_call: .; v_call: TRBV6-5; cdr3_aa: CASSNSPDTQYF; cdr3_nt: TGTGCCAGCAGTAACTCTCCGGATACGCAGTATTTT
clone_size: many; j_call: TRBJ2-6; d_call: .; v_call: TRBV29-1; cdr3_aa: CSARTGLSGANVLTF; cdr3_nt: TGCAGCGCCCGCACAGGGCTCTCTGGGGCCAACGTCCTGACTTTC
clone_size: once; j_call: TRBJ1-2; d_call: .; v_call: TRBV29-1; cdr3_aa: CSVAQPPQSEDLNYGYTF; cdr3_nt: TGCAGCGTTGCCCAACCGCCTCAATCCGAGGACCTTAACTATGGCTACACCTTC
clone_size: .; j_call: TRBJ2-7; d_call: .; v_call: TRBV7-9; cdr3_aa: CASSIDSYEQYF; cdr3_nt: TGTGCCAGCAGCATAGACAGCTACGAGCAGTACTTC